A single sample gave rise to the 27 T cell receptor beta chains below, sequenced in a study of human T cells and chemical hapten exposure. TCRdb analysed the RACE reads with MiXCR anew, one entry per CDR3 protein. Here the sample spans 110,000 to 150,000 distinct CDR3 sequences, 12% being singletons. Regarding time point: patch test 2, 6 weeks after DPC sensitization. This sample's treatment: therapeutic diphenylcyclopropenone sensitization with weekly scalp DPC. The material was whole blood, obtained in connection with sensitization to the hapten diphenylcyclopropenone (DPC). The receptors were gathered from a woman in her forties or fifties with alopecia areata. Some clones in this sample may be carry-over from other donors' samples.

V and J are TRBV9 and TRBJ2-3; 7 nucleotides align to TRBD2. This CDR3 region has 17 residues. Germline V gene lookup returns CDR1 SGDLS and CDR2 YYNGEE. J gave up 2 bases and V 0 bases, and 9 bases lay outside the gene matches. This chain's CDR3 is CASSVAPSGTSTDTQYF. The CDR3 bases are TGTGCCAGCAGCGTAGCCCCCAGCGGGACGTCCACAGATACGCAGTATTTT.

This clonotype was observed at least ten times. The CDR3 does not end in the conserved phenylalanine or tryptophan, so this is likely a read error. The chain is built from TRBV7-8 and TRBJ1-1, with TRBD1 matching 7 bases. V dropped 1 base and J dropped 5; count of bases not matched to a gene: 1. The CDR3 contains 13 residues. From germline, CDR1 is SGHVS and CDR2 FQNEAQ. The CDR3 loop reads CASSLDRGTEAFL. CDR3 in DNA: TGTGCCAGCAGCTTAGACAGGGGAACTGAAGCTTTCCTT.

The J gene is TRBJ2-7, the V gene TRBV19; D is tentatively TRBD1 or TRBD2 (5 bases each). Germline CDR1 and CDR2: LNHDA and SQIVND (reference sequence). The CDR3 consists of 15 residues. V was cut by 5 bases and J by 0 bases, with 14 bases left in between. CDR3 loop: CASSPRDGYSYEQYF. The CDR3 DNA reads TGTGCCAGTAGTCCCCGGGACGGCTACTCCTACGAGCAGTACTTC.

This clonotype was observed a few times. The J gene is TRBJ1-1, the V gene TRBV29-1; 10 positions agree with TRBD1. Trimming at V came to 4 bases and at J to 4 bases, leaving 0 bases not matched to a gene. The CDR3 contains 12 residues. Looked up from germline, CDR1 is SQVTM and CDR2 is ANQGSEA. In DNA, the CDR3 is TGCAGCGTTGGGACAGGGGGCACTGAAGCTTTCTTT. Translating gives CSVGTGGTEAFF. The variable domain in full, completed from reference TRBV29-1 and TRBJ1-1, reads SAVISQKPSRDICQRGTSLTIQCQVDSQVTMMFWYRQQPGQSLTLIATANQGSEATYESGFVIDKFPISRPNLTFSTLTVSNMSPEDSSIYLCSVGTGGTEAFFGQGTRLTVV.

The CDR3, as DNA: TGCACGACCACCGGAGGGGCAGGCAGTTCCCAAGAGACCCAGTACTTC. It codes for CTTTGGAGSSQETQYF. The rearrangement links TRBV29-1 to TRBJ2-5, with D possibly TRBD2 on 6 matching bases. Germline-derived CDR1 and CDR2 are SQVTM and ANQGSEA. There are 16 residues in the CDR3.

This clonotype showed up many times. The chain carries TRBV15 and TRBJ2-4; a possible D gene is TRBD2 (5 bases). CDR1 and CDR2 (germline): LNHNV, YYDKDF (reference sequence). The CDR3 loop spans 14 amino acids. V was trimmed by 3 bases and J by 4 bases, leaving 10 bases between them. CDR3 loop: CATSSPGLKNIQYF. In DNA form, the CDR3 reads TGTGCCACCAGCAGCCCCGGACTGAAAAACATTCAGTACTTC.

This clonotype has just a few counts. The chain recombines TRBV7-9 with TRBJ2-1; 8 bases line up with TRBD2. The CDR3 totals 15 residues. Trimming cost V 2 bases and J 8 bases; bases outside gene matches: 8. CDR1 and CDR2 (germline): SEHNR, FQNEAQ (reference sequence). CDR3 in amino acids: CASSLSGGPLHEQFF. Written as DNA, the CDR3 is TGTGCCAGCAGCTTATCGGGAGGGCCCCTACATGAGCAGTTCTTC.

This chain connects TRBV12-3 or TRBV12-4 to TRBJ2-7, with D unresolved. There are 15 residues in the CDR3. The V end was cut by 0 bases, the J end by 3 bases, with 12 bases between. The CDR3 spells CASSLATGARYEQYF. The CDR3, as DNA: TGTGCCAGCAGTTTAGCGACTGGCGCCCGCTACGAGCAGTACTTC.

This clonotype was counted between two and nine times. V usage is TRBV6-2 or TRBV6-3 and J usage is TRBJ2-3, with 9 bases aligning to TRBD2. Per germline, CDR1 MNHEY and CDR2 SVGEGT. CDR3 length: 15 amino acids. Unmatched junction bases numbered 9, after V lost 5 bases and J lost 6 bases. The CDR3 DNA follows: TGTGCCAGCAGTCCGCCAGCGGGAGGATGGGATACGCAGTATTTT. Translating gives CASSPPAGGWDTQYF.

This clonotype was seen repeatedly, ten times or more. The V gene is TRBV7-3, the J gene TRBJ2-1; D is unresolved. Looked up from germline, CDR1 is SGHTA and CDR2 is FQGTGA. CDR3 size: 16 residues. Trimming shortened V by 5 bases and J by 4 bases, and 18 bases separated the two germline ends. CDR3: CASSPGGALKYNEQFF. Here the CDR3 DNA reads TGTGCCAGCAGCCCAGGCGGTGCCTTAAAGTACAATGAGCAGTTCTTC. Complete variable domain (other parts from reference TRBV7-3 and TRBJ2-1): GAGVSQTPSNKVTEKGKYVELRCDPISGHTALYWYRQSLGQGPEFLIYFQGTGAADDSGLPNDRFFAVRPEGSVSTLKIQRTERGDSAVYLCASSPGGALKYNEQFFGPGTRLTVL.

This clonotype was seen repeatedly, ten times or more. V is TRBV3-1 and J is TRBJ2-1, with TRBD2 identical over 8 bases. V lost 3 bases and J lost 0; bases outside the gene matches: 4. The CDR3 loop spans 16 amino acids. CDR1 is LGHDT, CDR2 YNNKEL, per germline (reference sequence). The CDR3 nucleotides are TGTGCCAGCAGCCACCGGCTAGCGGGCTCCTACAATGAGCAGTTCTTC. Translated: CASSHRLAGSYNEQFF.

This clonotype was recorded a few times. The chain employs TRBV5-1 and TRBJ2-5, with 8 nucleotides matching TRBD1. The germline gives CDR1 SGHRS, CDR2 YFSETQ. This CDR3 has 14 residues. V shed 3 bases, J shed 5 bases, and the junction held 6 bases outside the gene matches. Written as DNA, the CDR3 is TGCGCCAGCAGCTCCCCCGGACAGGGCGAGACCCAGTACTTC. As protein: CASSSPGQGETQYF.

This rearrangement joins TRBV5-1 to TRBJ1-3; 7 bases match TRBD1. V dropped 4 bases and J dropped 4; count of bases not matched to a gene: 5. The CDR3 loop spans 14 amino acids. The V gene's germline CDR1 is SGHRS and CDR2 YFSETQ. CDR3 in amino acids: CASSLTGDGNTIYF. The CDR3 bases are TGCGCCAGCAGCCTCACAGGGGACGGAAACACCATATATTTT.

This clonotype was detected only a few times. The rearrangement links TRBV24-1 to TRBJ1-1; 7 positions match TRBD1. V lost 5 bases and J lost 5; bases outside the gene matches: 10. Germline V gene sequence: CDR1 KGHDR, CDR2 SFDVKD. The CDR3 length is 15 residues. CDR3 sequence: CATSGTGTERTEAFF. The DNA for the CDR3 is TGTGCCACCAGTGGGACCGGGACAGAGAGAACTGAAGCTTTCTTT.

The chain uses TRBV28 and TRBJ2-7, with a tentative D call TRBD1 (6 bases). V lost 2 bases and J 2 bases, leaving 13 bases between the germline ends. Germline CDR1 and CDR2: MDHEN and SYDVKM. This CDR3 comprises 15 residues. The CDR3 coding sequence is TGTGCCAGCAGTTTAGAGAGGGGGTTCACCTACGAGCAGTACTTC. Its translation: CASSLERGFTYEQYF.

Points on this clonotype: A much bigger clone sits one base away, suggesting this may be a read error. This likely comes from a read error, as the CDR3 has no conserved phenylalanine or tryptophan at its end. This chain joins TRBV7-2 and TRBJ1-5; D is possibly TRBD1 (6 bases). Germline V gives CDR1 SGHTA, CDR2 FQGNSA. CDR3 size: 13 residues. The V end lost 5 bases, the J end lost 4 bases, and 9 bases lay between the germline ends. The DNA for the CDR3 is TGTGCCAGCAGCCCAGACAGGAATCAGCCCCAGCATTCT. Amino acid sequence: CASSPDRNQPQHS.

In this sample, this clonotype turned up a few times. V gene TRBV5-4 combines with J gene TRBJ2-1; D unresolved. Germline CDR1 SGHNT, CDR2 YYREEE (reference sequence). The CDR3 runs to 15 residues. Between the trimmed V and J ends, which lost 0 bases and 0 bases, there was a span of 7 bases. CDR3 loop: CASSLDPSSYNEQFF. In DNA form, the CDR3 reads TGTGCCAGCAGCTTGGACCCTAGCTCCTACAATGAGCAGTTCTTC.

This clonotype has at least ten counts. The chain employs TRBV28 and TRBJ1-1; D may be TRBD1 (6 bases). Germline lookup yields CDR1 MDHEN and CDR2 SYDVKM. CDR3 size: 14 residues. V was cut by 5 bases and J by 0 bases, with 10 bases left in between. CDR3 DNA: TGTGCCAGCAGTCGACAGGTGTTGAACACTGAAGCTTTCTTT. This sequence encodes CASSRQVLNTEAFF. Full variable domain (rest looked up from reference TRBV28 and TRBJ1-1): DVKVTQSSRYLVKRTGEKVFLECVQDMDHENMFWYRQDPGLGLRLIYFSYDVKMKEKGDIPEGYSVSREKKERFSLILESASTNQTSMYLCASSRQVLNTEAFFGQGTRLTVV.

This clonotype was counted between two and nine times. This chain connects TRBV5-1 to TRBJ1-3; D gene unclear. In germline, CDR1 is SGHRS, CDR2 YFSETQ. V shed 8 bases and J shed 0 bases, with 9 bases lying between them. The length of the CDR3 is 13 residues. The CDR3 sequence is CASTALSGNTIYF. The CDR3 bases are TGCGCCAGTACAGCTCTCTCTGGAAACACCATATATTTT. Full variable domain (remainder filled in from reference TRBV5-1 and TRBJ1-3): KAGVTQTPRYLIKTRGQQVTLSCSPISGHRSVSWYQQTPGQGLQFLFEYFSETQRNKGNFPGRFSGRQFSNSRSEMNVSTLELGDSALYLCASTALSGNTIYFGEGSWLTVV.

Turning to this clonotype: With a much larger clone just one base away, this may be a read error. The chain joins TRBV29-1 to TRBJ2-2, with D unresolved. Trimming shortened V by 1 base and J by 5 bases, and 14 bases separated the two germline ends. The CDR3 totals 15 residues. Germline V gene sequence: CDR1 SQVTM, CDR2 ANQGSEA. CDR3 DNA: TGCAGCGTTGAAGTTCGCCCGCCCGGGACCGGGGAGCTGTTTTTT. Its translation is CSVEVRPPGTGELFF.

Ten or more counts support this clonotype. This CDR3 is CASSFGGSSYNEQFF. The CDR3 nucleotides read TGTGCCAGCAGTTTCGGGGGGAGCTCCTACAATGAGCAGTTCTTC. V and J are TRBV27 and TRBJ2-1; 7 bases are shared with TRBD2. The CDR3 length is 15 residues. Germline-derived CDR1 and CDR2 are MNHEY and SMNVEV (reference sequence). J lost 0 bases, V lost 3 bases, and 2 bases had no gene match.

This clonotype was found many times. The CDR3 nucleotides read TGTGCCAGCAGTCCCGACAGGGGGCGTGATTCACCCCTCCACTTT. It codes for CASSPDRGRDSPLHF. This rearrangement joins TRBV12-3 or TRBV12-4 to TRBJ1-6; the match to TRBD1 covers 10 bases. The CDR3 runs to 15 residues. V trimming: 5 bases; J trimming: 8 bases; junction bases outside the gene matches: 6.

This clonotype was counted between two and nine times. This sequence joins TRBV5-8 and TRBJ2-1, with 7 bases matching TRBD2. This CDR3 region has 16 residues. With V trimmed by 4 bases and J by 6 bases, 13 bases remained unmatched. In germline, CDR1 is SGHTS, CDR2 YDEGEE. The CDR3 region has the DNA TGTGCCAGCAGCCCAACCCTAGCGGACAATCCCAATGAGCAGTTCTTC. It codes for CASSPTLADNPNEQFF. The full variable domain, completed using reference TRBV5-8 and TRBJ2-1, is EAGVTQSPTHLIKTRGQQATLRCSPISGHTSVYWYQQALGLGLQFLLWYDEGEERNRGNFPPRFSGRQFPNYSSELNVNALELEDSALYLCASSPTLADNPNEQFFGPGTRLTVL.

This clonotype has a count of ten or more. The chain employs TRBV18 and TRBJ2-7, with 8 nucleotides matching TRBD1. Germline loops: CDR1 KGHSH, CDR2 LQKENI. J gave up 2 bases and V 6 bases, and 6 bases lay outside the gene matches. The length of the CDR3 is 14 residues. The CDR3: CASSTGTGAYEQYF. CDR3 in DNA: TGTGCCAGCTCCACCGGGACAGGAGCCTACGAGCAGTACTTC.

The CDR3 spells CASSFIVTYNEQFF. The CDR3 region has the DNA TGTGCCAGCAGCTTTATCGTCACCTACAATGAGCAGTTCTTC. The chain carries TRBV11-2 and TRBJ2-1; no firm D call. V was cut by 3 bases and J by 2 bases, with 8 bases left in between. This CDR3 is built from 14 residues. CDR1 is SGHAT, CDR2 FQNNGV, per germline. Based on the CDR3 plus reference TRBV11-2 and TRBJ2-1, the full variable domain is EAGVAQSPRYKIIEKRQSVAFWCNPISGHATLYWYQQILGQGPKLLIQFQNNGVVDDSQLPKDRFSAERLKGVDSTLKIQPAKLEDSAVYLCASSFIVTYNEQFFGPGTRLTVL.

This clonotype was recorded at least ten times. The chain couples TRBV9 to TRBJ2-3, with 8 bases that match TRBD2. Germline loops: CDR1 SGDLS, CDR2 YYNGEE. This CDR3 comprises 15 residues. V shed 5 bases, J shed 2 bases, and the junction held 7 bases outside the gene matches. The CDR3 sequence: CASRPPGGDTDTQYF. The CDR3 nucleotides are TGTGCCAGCAGGCCCCCGGGGGGGGACACAGATACGCAGTATTTT.

At least ten counts were recorded for this clonotype. This rearrangement joins TRBV6-5 to TRBJ2-1, with a weak D call TRBD2 (6 bases). V was shortened by 6 bases and J by 3 bases, with 9 bases between the two germline ends. CDR1 is MNHEY, CDR2 SVGAGI, per germline. This CDR3 is 13 amino acids long. CDR3 amino acids: CASRRGGYNEQFF. The CDR3 nucleotides are TGTGCCAGCAGGAGGGGAGGCTACAATGAGCAGTTCTTC.